Presented here are 29 T cell receptor beta chains from one specimen sequenced in a study of OX40 agonist ivuxolimab in advanced cancers. Profiling relied on immunoSEQ multiplex PCR, and the TCRdb table lists in-frame clones only, not all of them. The sample includes roughly 50,000 clones, 84% of them seen just once. The sample was CD4+ or CD8+ T cells sorted from blood, taken in a trial of the OX40 agonist ivuxolimab. These receptors were obtained from an adult with an advanced solid tumor such as melanoma, head and neck, liver or kidney cancer.

The genes are TRBV7-8 and TRBJ2-2; maybe TRBD1 (8 bases). The V and J ends lost 1 base and 4 bases respectively, with 13 bases between them. The CDR3 loop spans 16 amino acids. Germline CDR1 is SGHVS and CDR2 is FQNEAQ. CDR3 bases: TGTGCCAGCAGCTTAGAAACAGGGGGGGGCACCGGGGAGCTGTTTTTT. This codes for CASSLETGGGTGELFF.

The chain has TRBV6-1 and TRBJ2-7, with D uncertain. Trimming took off 2 bases at V and 5 bases at J, with 7 bases between the two ends. Germline CDR1 and CDR2: MNHNS and SASEGT. The CDR3 covers 12 residues. Here the CDR3 DNA reads TGTGCCAGCAGTGAATTTGGGGACGAGCAGTACTTC. Translated, it gives CASSEFGDEQYF.

The chain combines TRBV2 with TRBJ2-2; TRBD1 is a possible D gene (6 bases). V lost 6 bases to trimming and J lost 1 base, with 15 bases between them. Germline assignment: CDR1 SNHLY and CDR2 FYNNEI. CDR3 length: 16 amino acids. CDR3 coding DNA: TGTGCCAGCAGACTTAATCCGACAGGGAACACCGGGGAGCTGTTTTTT. Protein product: CASRLNPTGNTGELFF.

This chain joins TRBV14 and TRBJ2-3; 8 bases map to TRBD1. The CDR3 loop spans 15 amino acids. CDR1 is SGHDN and CDR2 is FVKESK in the germline V gene. J lost 9 bases, V lost 3 bases, and 11 bases had no gene match. CDR3 bases: TGTGCCAGCAGCCAGGCCGCAGGGGGCGCGGGGACGCAGTATTTT. Translation gives CASSQAAGGAGTQYF.

The gene calls are TRBV6-5 and TRBJ1-1, with a possible D match to TRBD1 (6 bases). Trimming took 0 bases from V and 5 from J, leaving 16 bases between them. The CDR3 sequence is 16 residues long. The germline gives CDR1 MNHEY, CDR2 SVGAGI. DNA for the CDR3: TGTGCCAGCAGTTACTCGGCCAGGGGCGGAGGTACTGAAGCTTTCTTT. This codes for CASSYSARGGGTEAFF.

The table lists this clone with a count of one. J is TRBJ1-6 and V is TRBV7-2, with D perhaps TRBD1 (5 bases). V dropped 5 bases and J dropped 10 bases, with 18 bases sitting between them. This CDR3 has 15 residues. CDR1 is SGHTA and CDR2 is FQGNSA in the germline V gene. The CDR3 sequence: CASSRDGTKRSPLHF. For the CDR3, the DNA is TGTGCCAGCAGCCGAGACGGGACTAAAAGATCACCCCTCCACTTT.

The chain combines TRBV28 with TRBJ1-2; D might be TRBD1 (6 bases). The V end was cut by 2 bases, the J end by 0 bases, with 10 bases between. The CDR3 totals 15 residues. Germline assignment: CDR1 MDHEN and CDR2 SYDVKM. DNA for the CDR3: TGTGCCAGCAGTTTACTGGACAGTGCTAACTATGGCTACACCTTC. Its protein is CASSLLDSANYGYTF.

The V and J genes are TRBV6-5 and TRBJ1-2; D is undetermined. The ends were cut back, 7 bases at V and 1 base at J, with 10 bases in the middle. Looked up from germline, CDR1 is MNHEY and CDR2 is SVGAGI. The CDR3 runs 13 residues. In DNA, the CDR3 is TGTGCCAGCAACCACGGGCATAACTATGGCTACACCTTC. Protein product: CASNHGHNYGYTF.

This chain connects TRBV10-1 to TRBJ2-1; D uncertain. The germline CDR1 and CDR2 sequences are WNHNN and SYGVQD (reference sequence). The V gene lost 3 bases and the J gene lost 6 bases, with 9 bases spanning the gap. This CDR3 is built from 13 residues. The CDR3 protein is CASSDQVTNEQFF. The CDR3 coding sequence is TGCGCCAGCAGTGATCAGGTAACCAATGAGCAGTTCTTC.

This clone was seen a few times. The chain joins TRBV14 to TRBJ1-5; D unresolved. The CDR3 length is 18 residues. V was shortened by 8 bases and J by 9 bases, with 32 bases between the two germline ends. Germline V gene sequence: CDR1 SGHDN, CDR2 FVKESK. CDR3 nucleotides: TGTGCCAGCCAAATACCCGCACTGGGCATCGGGTGTTTGGGGCCCCAGCATTTT. This translates into CASQIPALGIGCLGPQHF.

This chain joins TRBV19 and TRBJ1-5; 7 bases are a match to TRBD1. Germline assignment: CDR1 LNHDA and CDR2 SQIVND (reference sequence). The V and J ends lost 2 bases and 5 bases, in that order; junction bases with no gene match: 3. The CDR3 covers 14 residues. The CDR3 nucleotides are TGTGCCAGTAGTATAAACAGGGGAGATCAGCCCCAGCATTTT. It is translated as CASSINRGDQPQHF.

CDR3 loop: CASSRTGPGEKLFF. DNA of the CDR3: TGTGCCAGTAGCCGCACAGGGCCTGGTGAAAAACTGTTTTTT. The chain combines TRBV19 with TRBJ1-4, with D possibly matching TRBD1 (6 bases). Germline CDR1 reads LNHDA; CDR2 reads SQIVND (reference sequence). With 6 bases removed from V and 7 bases from J, the gap between germline ends came to 15 bases. The length of the CDR3 is 14 residues.

The genes are TRBV5-1 and TRBJ1-2, with 8 bases identical to TRBD1. The CDR3 is 17 amino acids. Germline V gene sequence: CDR1 SGHRS, CDR2 YFSETQ. V shed 0 bases and J 0 bases; nucleotides not matched to a gene: 7. The CDR3 bases are TGCGCCAGCAGCTTGGGGCAGGGGGCCGCTACTAACTATGGCTACACCTTC. Translating gives CASSLGQGAATNYGYTF.

This clone was found once. The rearrangement uses TRBV11-2 and TRBJ1-3, with D tentatively TRBD1 (5 bases). Germline V lookup: CDR1 SGHAT, CDR2 FQNNGV. The CDR3 is 15 residues long. V lost 1 base to trimming and J lost 0 bases, with 7 bases between them. CDR3 sequence: CASSLGGGSGNTIYF. The CDR3 nucleotides are TGTGCCAGCAGCTTAGGGGGGGGCTCTGGAAACACCATATATTTT.

The chain joins TRBV19 to TRBJ1-5; TRBD1 matches 10 bases. There are 16 residues in the CDR3. The V segment lost 3 bases and the J segment 1 base; nucleotides outside the gene matches: 3. CDR1 LNHDA and CDR2 SQIVND come from the germline V gene (reference sequence). The CDR3 nucleotides read TGTGCCAGTAGTATGGGGACAGGGGCGAGCAATCAGCCCCAGCATTTT. Encoded protein: CASSMGTGASNQPQHF.

This clone has a single count. The chain couples TRBV7-2 to TRBJ1-1; tentatively, D is TRBD1 (5 bases). CDR1 SGHTA and CDR2 FQGNSA come from the germline V gene. Trimming shortened V by 3 bases and J by 3 bases, and 14 bases separated the two germline ends. CDR3 length equals 15 residues. CDR3 amino acids: CASSFRRGPDTEAFF. The CDR3 DNA sequence: TGTGCCAGCAGCTTCAGGAGGGGCCCGGACACTGAAGCTTTCTTT. Supplemented by reference TRBV7-2 and TRBJ1-1, the full variable domain reads GAGVSQSPSNKVTEKGKDVELRCDPISGHTALYWYRQSLGQGLEFLIYFQGNSAPDKSGLPSDRFSAERTGGSVSTLTIQRTQQEDSAVYLCASSFRRGPDTEAFFGQGTRLTVV.

The rearrangement joins TRBV28 to TRBJ1-2; D is unclear. This CDR3 has 15 residues. V was trimmed by 7 bases and J by 5 bases, leaving 20 bases between them. CDR1 and CDR2 from the germline V gene are MDHEN and SYDVKM. Here the CDR3 reads CASIALGYVSYGYTF. The CDR3 region has the DNA TGTGCCAGCATAGCCTTGGGTTATGTATCGTATGGCTACACCTTC.

The chain links TRBV28 to TRBJ2-7; the D is unclear. From germline, CDR1 is MDHEN and CDR2 SYDVKM. The CDR3 totals 13 residues. Trimming cost V 6 bases and J 2 bases, with 11 bases left between them. DNA of the CDR3: TGTGCCAGCAGCCCGATATCTCCCTACGAGCAGTACTTC. The encoded protein is CASSPISPYEQYF.

The V call is TRBV9, the J call TRBJ2-1, with TRBD2 identical over 13 bases. Germline trimming cut 0 bases from V and 6 bases from J; bases unmatched to any gene: 3. The CDR3 has 16 residues. Germline loops: CDR1 SGDLS, CDR2 YYNGEE. The CDR3 nucleotides are TGTGCCAGCAGCGTAGGTGGGACTAGCGGGACCAATGAGCAGTTCTTC. Residues: CASSVGGTSGTNEQFF.

This chain connects TRBV23-1 to TRBJ2-3; 8 bases fit TRBD1. TRBV23-1 is classed as an ORF, of uncertain function. The J segment lost 4 bases and the V segment lost 5 bases, leaving 14 bases of the junction unmatched. The CDR3 sequence is 17 residues long. The CDR3 reads CASSGEDRDNGADTQYF. The CDR3 DNA is TGCGCCAGCAGTGGTGAGGACAGGGACAATGGGGCAGATACGCAGTATTTT.

The V and J genes are TRBV5-5 and TRBJ2-3, with a weak D call TRBD2 (6 bases). Germline CDR1 reads SGHKS; CDR2 reads YYEKEE (reference sequence). Trimming pared 4 bases from V and 3 bases from J, leaving 18 bases between. The CDR3 loop spans 16 amino acids. This CDR3 is CASSPGGRGGTDTQYF. In nucleotides, the CDR3 is TGTGCCAGCAGCCCTGGTGGGCGGGGTGGGACAGATACGCAGTATTTT. Filled out from reference TRBV5-5 and TRBJ2-3, the complete variable domain reads DAGVTQSPTHLIKTRGQQVTLRCSPISGHKSVSWYQQVLGQGPQFIFQYYEKEERGRGNFPDRFSARQFPNYSSELNVNALLLGDSALYLCASSPGGRGGTDTQYFGPGTRLTVL.

J is TRBJ2-1 and V is TRBV2; no definite D call. Germline-derived CDR1 and CDR2 are SNHLY and FYNNEI. The CDR3 covers 14 residues. Trimming stripped 5 bases from V and 5 bases from J, with 13 bases between. The CDR3 is CASSKGSFNNEQFF. CDR3 nucleotide sequence: TGTGCCAGCAGTAAAGGCTCCTTCAACAATGAGCAGTTCTTC.

CDR3 nucleotide sequence: TGTGCCAGCAGTGTGCTATACACCGGGGAGCTGTTTTTT. Amino acid sequence: CASSVLYTGELFF. The chain carries TRBV27 and TRBJ2-2; D is uncertain. Germline loops: CDR1 MNHEY, CDR2 SMNVEV (reference sequence). The CDR3 has 13 amino acids. V gave up 5 bases and J gave up 3 bases, with 7 bases separating them.

This sequence joins TRBV28 and TRBJ1-6, with TRBD1 matching 8 bases. The CDR3 runs to 21 residues. With V trimmed by 7 bases and J by 0 bases, 20 bases remained unmatched. CDR1 and CDR2 from the germline V gene are MDHEN and SYDVKM. This CDR3 reads CASNPWGQGAPLSSYNSPLHF. The CDR3 DNA reads TGTGCCAGCAACCCCTGGGGCCAGGGGGCCCCCCTTAGCTCCTATAATTCACCCCTCCACTTT.

The sample holds one count of this clone. The chain has TRBV4-3 and TRBJ2-4; 8 bases match TRBD1. Germline-derived CDR1 and CDR2 are LGHNA and YSLEER. V lost 1 base and J lost 7; bases outside the gene matches: 0. CDR3 length equals 13 residues. In DNA form, the CDR3 reads TGCGCCAGCAGCCAAGGGACAGGGAACATTCAGTACTTC. Protein sequence: CASSQGTGNIQYF.

The chain couples TRBV20-1 to TRBJ2-7; D not resolved. This CDR3 contains 11 residues. CDR1 is DFQATT, CDR2 SNEGSKA, per germline (reference sequence). V lost 6 bases, J lost 3 bases, and 9 bases lay in between. The CDR3: CSAPIDYEQYF. DNA of the CDR3: TGCAGTGCCCCCATCGACTACGAGCAGTACTTC.

The chain is built from TRBV27 and TRBJ2-3; 9 bases map to TRBD2. This CDR3 is built from 18 residues. The trim removed 3 bases at V and 3 bases at J, leaving 13 bases unmatched. CDR1 is MNHEY and CDR2 is SMNVEV in the germline V gene (reference sequence). CDR3: CASSFTRGAGGPTDTQYF. The DNA for the CDR3 is TGTGCCAGCAGTTTCACGCGGGGGGCGGGAGGGCCAACAGATACGCAGTATTTT.

The J gene is TRBJ2-3, the V gene TRBV2; 7 bases agree with TRBD2. This CDR3 spans 18 amino acids. CDR1 is SNHLY and CDR2 is FYNNEI in the germline V gene. Trimming at V came to 5 bases and at J to 0 bases, leaving 14 bases not matched to a gene. CDR3 in DNA: TGTGCCAGCAGTTGGGACTACCATAAAGACCCTAGCACAGATACGCAGTATTTT. The encoded protein is CASSWDYHKDPSTDTQYF.

This clone was detected only once. The rearrangement uses TRBV5-4 and TRBJ2-5, with 7 bases lining up with TRBD2. Unmatched junction bases numbered 4, after V lost 0 bases and J lost 5 bases. CDR3 length: 14 amino acids. CDR1 is SGHNT, CDR2 YYREEE, per germline (reference sequence). The CDR3 DNA sequence: TGTGCCAGCAGCTTGGGCGGGAGAATCGAGACCCAGTACTTC. It yields the protein CASSLGGRIETQYF.